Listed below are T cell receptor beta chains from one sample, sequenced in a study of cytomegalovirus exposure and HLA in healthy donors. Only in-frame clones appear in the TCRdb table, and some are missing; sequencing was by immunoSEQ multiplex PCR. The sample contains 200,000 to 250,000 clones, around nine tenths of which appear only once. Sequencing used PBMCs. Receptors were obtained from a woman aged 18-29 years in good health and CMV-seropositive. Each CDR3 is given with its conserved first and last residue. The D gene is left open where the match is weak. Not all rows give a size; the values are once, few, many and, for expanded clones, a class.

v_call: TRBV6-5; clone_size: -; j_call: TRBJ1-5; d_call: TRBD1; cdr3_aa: CASSFHSGQGYQPQHF; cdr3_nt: TGTGCCAGCAGTTTCCACTCCGGACAGGGCTATCAGCCCCAGCATTTT
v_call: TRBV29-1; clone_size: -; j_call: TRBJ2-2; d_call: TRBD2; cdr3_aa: CSVRLPSGSGELFF; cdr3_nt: TGCAGCGTCCGTCTCCCTAGCGGGAGCGGGGAGCTGTTTTTT
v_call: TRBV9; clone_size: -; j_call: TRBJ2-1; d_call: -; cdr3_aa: CASSVGGASYNEQFF; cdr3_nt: TGTGCCAGCAGCGTAGGGGGAGCCTCCTACAATGAGCAGTTCTTC
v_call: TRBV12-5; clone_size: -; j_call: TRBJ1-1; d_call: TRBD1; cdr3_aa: CASGPPPGQSLRVEAFF; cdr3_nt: TGTGCTAGTGGCCCGCCCCCGGGACAGTCTCTGAGGGTTGAAGCTTTCTTT
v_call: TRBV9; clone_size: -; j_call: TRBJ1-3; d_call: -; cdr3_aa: CASSVAIGGVGNTIYF; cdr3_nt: TGTGCCAGCAGCGTAGCTATCGGGGGGGTTGGAAACACCATATATTTT
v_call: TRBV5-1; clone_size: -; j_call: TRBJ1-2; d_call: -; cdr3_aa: CASSSTGDPNYGYTF; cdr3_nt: TGCGCCAGCAGTAGTACAGGAGACCCTAACTATGGCTACACCTTC
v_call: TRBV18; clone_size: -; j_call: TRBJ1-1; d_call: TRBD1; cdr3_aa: CASSPYGQGFTEAFF; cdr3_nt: TGTGCCAGCTCACCTTACGGACAGGGGTTCACTGAAGCTTTCTTT
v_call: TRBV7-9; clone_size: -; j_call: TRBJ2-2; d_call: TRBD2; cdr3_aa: CASRETSGRAKNTGELFF; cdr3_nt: TGTGCCAGCAGGGAGACTAGCGGGAGGGCCAAGAACACCGGGGAGCTGTTTTTT
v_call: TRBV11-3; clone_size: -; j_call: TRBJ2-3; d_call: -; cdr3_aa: CASSDRTADTQYF; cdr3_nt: TGTGCCAGCAGCGATAGGACAGCCGATACGCAGTATTTT
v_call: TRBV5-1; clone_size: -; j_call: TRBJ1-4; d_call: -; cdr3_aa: CASSSESTNEKLFF; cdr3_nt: TGCGCCAGCAGCTCAGAATCTACTAATGAAAAACTGTTTTTT
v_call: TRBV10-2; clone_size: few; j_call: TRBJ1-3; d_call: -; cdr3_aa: CASSESWWTSGNTIYF; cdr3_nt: TGCGCCAGCAGTGAGTCGTGGTGGACTTCTGGAAACACCATATATTTT
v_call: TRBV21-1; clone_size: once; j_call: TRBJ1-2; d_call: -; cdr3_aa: CASSDVRWTGVFYGYTF; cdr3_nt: TGTGCCAGCAGCGACGTACGATGGACAGGGGTTTTCTATGGCTACACCTTC
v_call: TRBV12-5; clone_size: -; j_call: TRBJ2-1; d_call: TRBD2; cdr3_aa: CASGLVLASGISSYNEQFF; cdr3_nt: TGTGCTAGTGGTTTGGTACTGGCTAGCGGGATTAGCTCCTACAATGAGCAGTTCTTC
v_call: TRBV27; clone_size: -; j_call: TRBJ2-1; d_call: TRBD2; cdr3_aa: CATSRSLAGSWNEQFF; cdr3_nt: TGTGCCACCAGCAGATCACTAGCGGGGTCTTGGAATGAGCAGTTCTTC
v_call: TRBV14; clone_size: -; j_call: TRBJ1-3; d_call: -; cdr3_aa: CASSTREGGAPGNTIYF; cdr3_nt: TGTGCCAGCAGCACCCGGGAGGGGGGAGCTCCTGGAAACACCATATATTTT
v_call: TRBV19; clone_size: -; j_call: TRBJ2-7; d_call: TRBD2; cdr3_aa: CASSIASGRTYEQYF; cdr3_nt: TGTGCCAGTAGTATCGCTAGCGGGAGGACCTACGAGCAGTACTTC
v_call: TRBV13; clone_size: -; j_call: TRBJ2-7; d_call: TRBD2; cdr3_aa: CASSLGASGRGDEQYF; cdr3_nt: TGTGCCAGCAGCTTAGGGGCTAGCGGGAGGGGCGACGAGCAGTACTTC
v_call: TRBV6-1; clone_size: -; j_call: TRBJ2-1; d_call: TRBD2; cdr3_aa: CASNEGTSGSNEQFF; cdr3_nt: TGTGCCAGCAATGAGGGGACTAGCGGGAGTAATGAGCAGTTCTTC
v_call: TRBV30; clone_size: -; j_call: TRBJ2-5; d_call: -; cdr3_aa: CAWSRRQLETQYF; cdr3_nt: TGTGCCTGGAGTAGGAGACAGTTGGAGACCCAGTACTTC
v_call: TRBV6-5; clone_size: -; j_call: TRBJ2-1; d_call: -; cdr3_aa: CASSYSNQGNYNEQFF; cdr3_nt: TGTGCCAGCAGTTACTCGAATCAGGGAAACTACAATGAGCAGTTCTTC
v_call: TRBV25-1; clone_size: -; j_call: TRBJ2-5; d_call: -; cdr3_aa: CASSEKKRQETQYF; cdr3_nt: TGTGCCAGCAGTGAAAAGAAGCGCCAAGAGACCCAGTACTTC
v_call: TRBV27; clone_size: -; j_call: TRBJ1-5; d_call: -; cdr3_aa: CASSLIWRGNQPQHF; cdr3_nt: TGTGCCAGCAGTTTAATTTGGAGGGGTAATCAGCCCCAGCATTTT
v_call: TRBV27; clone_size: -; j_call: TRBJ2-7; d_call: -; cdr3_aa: CASSLRGPLIEQYF; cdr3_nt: TGTGCCAGCAGTTTAAGGGGTCCCCTGATCGAGCAGTACTTC
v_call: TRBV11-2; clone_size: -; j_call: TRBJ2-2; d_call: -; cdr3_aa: CASSLRGSGELFF; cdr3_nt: TGTGCCAGCAGCTTACGGGGTTCCGGGGAGCTGTTTTTT
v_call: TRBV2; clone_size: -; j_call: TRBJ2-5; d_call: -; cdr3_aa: CASSESALPGGETQYF; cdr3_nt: TGTGCCAGCAGTGAAAGTGCCCTGCCTGGGGGGGAGACCCAGTACTTC
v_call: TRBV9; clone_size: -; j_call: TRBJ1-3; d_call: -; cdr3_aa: CASSVEVGGGNTIYF; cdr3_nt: TGTGCCAGCAGCGTAGAGGTAGGGGGTGGAAACACCATATATTTT
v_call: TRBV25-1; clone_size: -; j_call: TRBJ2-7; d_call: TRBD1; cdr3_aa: CASSEYHGTGSSYEQYF; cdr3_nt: TGTGCCAGCAGTGAATATCATGGGACAGGTAGCTCCTACGAGCAGTACTTC
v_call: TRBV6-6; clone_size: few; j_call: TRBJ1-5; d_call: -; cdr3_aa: CASSPDGGGNQPQHF; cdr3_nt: TGTGCCAGCAGTCCGGACGGGGGAGGCAATCAGCCCCAGCATTTT
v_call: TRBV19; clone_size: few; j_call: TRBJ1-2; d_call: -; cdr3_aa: CASSIDNFHGYTF; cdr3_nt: TGTGCCAGTAGTATCGACAATTTCCATGGCTACACCTTC
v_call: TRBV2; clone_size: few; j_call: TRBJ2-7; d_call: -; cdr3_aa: CASSDGTSGSEQYF; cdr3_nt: TGTGCCAGCAGTGATGGGACTTCGGGAAGCGAGCAGTACTTC
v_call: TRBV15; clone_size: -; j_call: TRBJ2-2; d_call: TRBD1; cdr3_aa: CATPGIPGTGLTGELFF; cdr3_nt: TGTGCCACCCCAGGAATTCCCGGGACAGGGCTCACCGGGGAGCTGTTTTTT
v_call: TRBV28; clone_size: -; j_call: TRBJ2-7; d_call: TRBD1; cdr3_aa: CASSLLPGGHTEQYF; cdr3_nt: TGTGCCAGCAGTTTATTACCAGGGGGACACACCGAGCAGTACTTC
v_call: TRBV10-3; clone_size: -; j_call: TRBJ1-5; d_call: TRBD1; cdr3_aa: CAISAGQGQPQHF; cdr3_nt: TGTGCCATCAGTGCGGGACAGGGTCAGCCCCAGCATTTT
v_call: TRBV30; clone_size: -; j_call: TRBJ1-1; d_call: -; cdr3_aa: CAWTTTVMNTEAFF; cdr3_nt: TGTGCCTGGACTACCACAGTAATGAACACTGAAGCTTTCTTT
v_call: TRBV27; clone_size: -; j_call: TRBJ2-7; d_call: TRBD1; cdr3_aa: CASSLTDRGSSYEQYF; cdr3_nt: TGTGCCAGCAGTTTAACGGACAGGGGGAGCTCCTACGAGCAGTACTTC
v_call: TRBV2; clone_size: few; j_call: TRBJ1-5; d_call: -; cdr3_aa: CASSDFREQPQHF; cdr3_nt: TGTGCCAGCAGTGACTTTCGGGAACAGCCCCAGCATTTT
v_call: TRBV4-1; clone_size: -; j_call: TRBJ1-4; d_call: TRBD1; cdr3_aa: CASSQDGTGPNEKLFF; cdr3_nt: TGCGCCAGCAGCCAAGACGGGACAGGGCCAAATGAAAAACTGTTTTTT
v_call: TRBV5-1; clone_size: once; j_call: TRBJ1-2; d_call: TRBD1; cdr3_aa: CASSSTRDRNRGAGYTF; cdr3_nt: TGCGCCAGCAGCTCGACCCGGGACAGGAACCGAGGCGCGGGCTACACCTTC
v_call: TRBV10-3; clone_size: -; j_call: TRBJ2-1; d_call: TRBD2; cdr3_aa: CAISDLAGGKNEQFF; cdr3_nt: TGTGCCATCAGTGACCTAGCGGGAGGGAAAAATGAGCAGTTCTTC